These 18 T cell receptor beta chains were all obtained from the same sample, sequenced in a study of T cells in tuberculosis (dated by TCRdb to 2016 to 2018). The method was the immunoSEQ multiplex PCR assay. The table comes from immuneACCESS by way of TCRdb, which keeps in-frame sequences with V and J called. Part of the clones is missing from these tables; in studies checked, under half for an unresolved V gene and the rest for unknown reasons. The sample has 20,000 to 25,000 clones on record, more than 90% of them singletons. The top ten hold roughly 15% of the sample. Material: PBMCs. The source of these receptors is a donor between 10 and 35 years old with latent tuberculosis or without tuberculosis infection. Some clones in this sample may be carry-over from other donors' samples.

This clone is termed medium-sized. This sample also contains other DNA sequences that code for the same CDR3. V usage is TRBV30 and J usage is TRBJ1-3; D uncertain. The CDR3 runs 16 residues. CDR1 GTSNPN and CDR2 SVGIG come from the germline V gene (reference sequence). V lost 0 bases to trimming and J lost 0 bases, with 12 bases between them. CDR3 nucleotides: TGTGCCTGGAGTGTACGTGGCGGATCCTCTGGAAACACCATATATTTT. Its translation: CAWSVRGGSSGNTIYF.

This chain joins TRBV5-4 and TRBJ2-3; a weak D match, TRBD2 (6 bases). V lost 5 bases and J 3 bases, leaving 10 bases between the germline ends. The CDR3 sequence is 13 residues long. CDR1 is SGHNT, CDR2 YYREEE, per germline (reference sequence). This CDR3 is CASRAGTTDTQYF. CDR3 in DNA: TGTGCCAGCAGGGCCGGGACTACAGATACGCAGTATTTT.

The chain combines TRBV25-1 with TRBJ2-3, with 10 positions matching TRBD1. CDR3 length: 15 amino acids. Looked up from germline, CDR1 is MGHDK and CDR2 is SYGVNS. V was pared by 4 bases and J by 5 bases, with 6 bases of the junction left unmatched. As DNA, the CDR3 is TGTGCCAGCAGTGCCCGACAGGGGGCAGTAGATACGCAGTATTTT. It specifies CASSARQGAVDTQYF.

V gene TRBV6-5 combines with J gene TRBJ1-3; D is undetermined. Looked up from germline, CDR1 is MNHEY and CDR2 is SVGAGI. Between the trimmed V and J ends, which lost 4 bases and 0 bases, there was a span of 4 bases. The CDR3 spans 13 residues. Here the CDR3 DNA reads TGTGCCAGCAGTTCACACTCTGGAAACACCATATATTTT. It yields the protein CASSSHSGNTIYF.

This clone has a single count. CDR3 in amino acids: CASSDSRGIHEQYF. The DNA of the CDR3 is TGCGCCAGCAGTGACTCGCGGGGGATACACGAGCAGTACTTC. The rearrangement uses TRBV10-2 and TRBJ2-7; 7 bases line up with TRBD2. CDR1 is WSHSY and CDR2 is SAAADI in the germline V gene. The CDR3 has 14 residues. Losses at the gene ends were 3 bases for V and 5 bases for J; bases not matched to a gene: 7.

By sample fraction, this clone is medium-sized (0.01 to 0.1%). This sequence joins TRBV15 and TRBJ1-3; D perhaps matches TRBD1 (5 bases). This CDR3 region has 16 residues. Germline V CDR1 and CDR2: LNHNV, YYDKDF (reference sequence). Trimming cost V 0 bases and J 4 bases, with 13 bases left between them. In DNA form, the CDR3 reads TGTGCCACCAGCAGAGATGAAACAGGTCGGGGAAACACCATATATTTT. Encoded protein: CATSRDETGRGNTIYF. Based on the CDR3 plus reference TRBV15 and TRBJ1-3, the full variable domain is DAMVIQNPRYQVTQFGKPVTLSCSQTLNHNVMYWYQQKSSQAPKLLFHYYDKDFNNEADTPDNFQSRRPNTSFCFLDIRSPGLGDTAMYLCATSRDETGRGNTIYFGEGSWLTVV.

The chain joins TRBV4-2 to TRBJ2-7; no firm D call. The V gene's germline CDR1 is LGHNA and CDR2 YNFKEQ. The ends were cut back, 4 bases at V and 0 bases at J, with 13 bases in the middle. This CDR3 has 15 amino acids. The CDR3 coding sequence is TGTGCCAGCAGCCTAACGACGGAGAGCTCCTACGAGCAGTACTTC. It translates to CASSLTTESSYEQYF.

The chain has TRBV7-7 and TRBJ2-1; 7 bases are a match to TRBD2. J gave up 7 bases and V 0 bases, and 9 bases lay outside the gene matches. The CDR3 sequence is 16 residues long. Germline CDR1 SSHAT, CDR2 FNYEAQ (reference sequence). The CDR3 DNA is TGTGCCAGCAGCTTAGCGTCGAGGGAGGGCAGGAATGAGCAGTTCTTC. Residues: CASSLASREGRNEQFF.

The rearrangement uses TRBV11-2 and TRBJ2-7, with a tentative D call TRBD2 (7 bases). The CDR3 runs to 14 residues. Germline assignment: CDR1 SGHAT and CDR2 FQNNGV. V was pared by 5 bases and J by 0 bases, with 11 bases between. CDR3 in DNA: TGTGCCAGCAGCACCGGGGGGCCCTCCTACGAGCAGTACTTC. Residues: CASSTGGPSYEQYF.

The chain links TRBV18 to TRBJ2-1; 9 bases match TRBD2. V was pared by 2 bases and J by 5 bases, with 4 bases of the junction left unmatched. The CDR3 is 15 residues long. The germline CDR1 and CDR2 sequences are KGHSH and LQKENI. The CDR3 nucleotides read TGTGCCAGCTCACCAACGGGACTAGCCGACAATGAGCAGTTCTTC. The encoded protein is CASSPTGLADNEQFF.

This chain uses TRBV19 with TRBJ1-4, with D possibly matching TRBD1 (5 bases). Germline V gene data show CDR1 as LNHDA and CDR2 as SQIVND (reference sequence). V was pared by 4 bases and J by 7 bases, with 13 bases between. The CDR3 loop spans 14 amino acids. The CDR3 bases are TGTGCCAGTAGTAACGACAGAAGGAGTGAAAAACTGTTTTTT. Its translation: CASSNDRRSEKLFF.

The gene calls are TRBV27 and TRBJ1-4; 7 bases line up with TRBD1. Trimming at V came to 5 bases and at J to 10 bases, leaving 7 bases not matched to a gene. This CDR3 comprises 13 residues. CDR1 MNHEY and CDR2 SMNVEV come from the germline V gene (reference sequence). CDR3 bases: TGTGCCAGCAGTGAGGACAGGAAGGGAAAACTGTTTTTT. It translates to CASSEDRKGKLFF.

V gene TRBV27 combines with J gene TRBJ1-2; TRBD1 matches at 9 bases. This CDR3 contains 16 residues. Germline CDR1 is MNHEY and CDR2 is SMNVEV (reference sequence). With 1 base clipped from V and 4 bases from J, the junction kept 7 bases outside the gene matches. The CDR3 loop reads CASSLYPQTGGYGYTF. Written as DNA, the CDR3 is TGTGCCAGCAGTTTATACCCCCAGACAGGGGGCTATGGCTACACCTTC.

The J gene is TRBJ1-3, the V gene TRBV19, with a possible D match to TRBD1 (5 bases). Trimming took 4 bases from V and 0 from J, leaving 7 bases between them. CDR1 is LNHDA, CDR2 SQIVND, per germline (reference sequence). This CDR3 is 14 amino acids long. CDR3 region: CASSTQGSGNTIYF. As DNA, the CDR3 is TGTGCCAGTAGTACCCAGGGCTCTGGAAACACCATATATTTT.

The rearrangement joins TRBV19 to TRBJ1-1, with D possibly matching TRBD1 (6 bases). CDR1 is LNHDA, CDR2 SQIVND, per germline (reference sequence). Deletions cut 2 bases from V and 5 bases from J, with 15 bases between. The CDR3 is 15 amino acids. Here the CDR3 DNA reads TGTGCCAGTAGTATAAATGCCAGGGGTGGTACTGAAGCTTTCTTT. It encodes CASSINARGGTEAFF.

The chain uses TRBV9 and TRBJ1-2, with D possibly matching TRBD1 (6 bases). V dropped 3 bases and J dropped 4 bases, with 7 bases sitting between them. The CDR3 sequence is 12 residues long. Germline CDR1 is SGDLS and CDR2 is YYNGEE. Here the CDR3 reads CASSADSYGYTF. CDR3 coding DNA: TGTGCCAGCAGCGCGGACAGCTATGGCTACACCTTC.

The J gene is TRBJ1-1, the V gene TRBV19, with 7 bases aligning to TRBD1. The CDR3 consists of 14 residues. CDR1 is LNHDA and CDR2 is SQIVND in the germline V gene (reference sequence). The V gene end was trimmed by 9 bases and the J gene end by 6 bases; junction bases not matched to a gene: 13. The CDR3, as DNA: TGTGCCAGCCAAGTGAGACAGGGTGTGGCTGAAGCTTTCTTT. This encodes CASQVRQGVAEAFF.

This clone was detected only a few times. This chain joins TRBV10-1 and TRBJ1-5, with unresolved D. This CDR3 contains 11 residues. From germline, CDR1 is WNHNN and CDR2 SYGVQD (reference sequence). Trimming left V 9 bases short and J 6 bases short, with 9 bases between. This chain's CDR3 is CARIRGQPQHF. The CDR3 bases are TGCGCCAGGATACGGGGTCAGCCCCAGCATTTT.